This T cell receptor beta chain appears in the sequencing data of a study of shared clonotypes between healthy human individuals. The germline gives CDR1 SEHNR, CDR2 FQNEAQ (reference sequence). V lost 1 base and J lost 5, with 8 bases in between. The CDR3 totals 13 residues. Some clones are missing from TCRdb's copy, which holds only in-frame ones; the method was immunoSEQ multiplex PCR. Of about 2.3 million clones listed, approximately 93% are singletons. Material: naive CD4+ T cells from PBMCs. As for subset: CD45RA+ positively selected. The source is a man between 18 and 35 years old in good health. Some clones in this sample may be carry-over from other donors' samples. The genes are TRBV7-9 and TRBJ1-2; D not certain. In DNA, the CDR3 is TGTGCCAGCAGCTTAGGGGCGGAATATGGCTACACCTTC. Translation gives CASSLGAEYGYTF.